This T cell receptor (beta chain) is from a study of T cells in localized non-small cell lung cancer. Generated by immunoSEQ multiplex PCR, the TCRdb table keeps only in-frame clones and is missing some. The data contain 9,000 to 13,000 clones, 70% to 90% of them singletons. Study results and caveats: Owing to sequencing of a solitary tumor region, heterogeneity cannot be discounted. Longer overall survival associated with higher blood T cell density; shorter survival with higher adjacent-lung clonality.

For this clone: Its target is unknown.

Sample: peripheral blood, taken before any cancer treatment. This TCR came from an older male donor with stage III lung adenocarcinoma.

CDR3 DNA: TGTGCCAGCAGTGAGGGCCCTGGGGACGAGCAGTACTTC. Its translation: CASSEGPGDEQYF. The J gene is TRBJ2-7, the V gene TRBV6-1; no reliable D call. The CDR3 contains 13 residues. In germline, CDR1 is MNHNS, CDR2 SASEGT. The V and J ends lost 3 bases and 5 bases respectively, with 11 bases between them.